One sample yielded the 22 T cell receptor beta chains listed below, sequenced in a study of T cells in Graves' hyperthyroidism and ophthalmopathy. Researchers took RNA transcripts and amplified the TCR beta CDR3 regions from them. TCR CDR3 underwent first-round RT-PCR with the HTBI primer set. TCRdb called the multiplex PCR reads again in MiXCR, with one record for every CDR3 protein. The table lists roughly 720,000 distinct CDR3 sequences, 15% to 20% of them singletons. The sample taken for sequencing was blood. The receptors originated from a man between 45 and 60 years old with Graves' hyperthyroidism.

Points on this clonotype: A much larger clone lies one base from this, so it may be a read error. The chain carries TRBV7-2 and TRBJ1-1, with 7 positions matching TRBD1. Germline-derived CDR1 and CDR2 are SGHTA and FQGNSA. The CDR3 extends over 15 amino acids. The CDR3 reads CASSYRVGGNGEASF. CDR3 coding DNA: TGTGCCAGCAGCTACAGGGTAGGGGGCAACGGTGAAGCTTCCTTT. Using reference TRBV7-2 and TRBJ1-1 for the parts outside the CDR3, the full variable domain is GAGVSQSPSNKVTEKGKDVELRCDPISGHTALYWYRQSLGQGLEFLIYFQGNSAPDKSGLPSDRFSAERTGGSVSTLTIQRTQQEDSAVYLCASSYRVGGNGEASFGQGTRLTVV.

This clonotype has more than one count but fewer than ten. V gene TRBV3-1 combines with J gene TRBJ1-6; TRBD1 agrees at 12 bases. Germline V gene data show CDR1 as LGHDT and CDR2 as YNNKEL (reference sequence). J was trimmed by 15 bases and V by 3 bases; bases with no gene match: 12. This CDR3 spans 16 amino acids. The CDR3 is CASSQGQGAIRAGLHF. Written as DNA, the CDR3 is TGTGCCAGCAGCCAGGGACAGGGGGCGATCCGGGCGGGCCTCCACTTT.

This clonotype was counted many times. This chain uses TRBV7-3 with TRBJ1-2, with TRBD1 as a possible D gene (5 bases). With 2 bases removed from V and 1 base from J, the gap between germline ends came to 11 bases. Germline V gene sequence: CDR1 SGHTA, CDR2 FQGTGA. CDR3 size: 15 residues. The CDR3, as DNA: TGTGCCAGCAGCTTAGGTCAGGGAGATAACTATGGCTACACCTTC. Protein: CASSLGQGDNYGYTF.

This clonotype was picked up many times. This chain uses TRBV28 with TRBJ2-7, with unresolved D. The CDR3 contains 12 residues. V lost 6 bases, J lost 1 base, and 7 bases lay in between. The germline V gene has CDR1 MDHEN and CDR2 SYDVKM. The CDR3 protein is CASSSRSYEQYF. Here the CDR3 DNA reads TGTGCCAGCAGCTCGAGATCCTACGAGCAGTACTTC.

The chain links TRBV11-2 to TRBJ1-2; no clear D gene. Germline assignment: CDR1 SGHAT and CDR2 FQNNGV. The CDR3 extends over 14 amino acids. V lost 0 bases, J lost 6 bases, and 11 bases lay in between. CDR3 residues: CASSLDQEDDGYTF. CDR3 nucleotides: TGTGCCAGCAGCTTAGATCAGGAGGATGATGGCTACACCTTC. Filled out from reference TRBV11-2 and TRBJ1-2, the complete variable domain reads EAGVAQSPRYKIIEKRQSVAFWCNPISGHATLYWYQQILGQGPKLLIQFQNNGVVDDSQLPKDRFSAERLKGVDSTLKIQPAKLEDSAVYLCASSLDQEDDGYTFGSGTRLTVV.

Worth noting for this clonotype: A much larger clone differs by one base, so this may be a read error. The chain joins TRBV3-1 to TRBJ2-3; D is possibly TRBD1 or TRBD2 (5 bases each). CDR1 and CDR2 (germline): LGHDT, YNNKEL (reference sequence). CDR3 size: 17 residues. V was clipped by 4 bases and J by 11 bases, with 28 bases between them. The DNA for the CDR3 is TGTGCCAGCAGCCTCAATCGGGGCAGGGCGGCGGAAGGTATGCAGTATTTT. Amino acid sequence: CASSLNRGRAAEGMQYF.

At least ten counts were recorded for this clonotype. V and J are TRBV11-3 and TRBJ2-5, with 9 bases lining up with TRBD1. CDR1 and CDR2 from the germline V gene are SGHNT and YENEEA. Unmatched junction bases numbered 8, after V lost 1 base and J lost 5 bases. The CDR3 length is 16 residues. The chain's CDR3 is CASSLGLGQGGETQYF. The CDR3 coding sequence is TGTGCCAGCAGCTTAGGGCTGGGACAGGGTGGGGAGACCCAGTACTTC. Complete variable domain (other parts from reference TRBV11-3 and TRBJ2-5): EAGVVQSPRYKIIEKKQPVAFWCNPISGHNTLYWYLQNLGQGPELLIRYENEEAVDDSQLPKDRFSAERLKGVDSTLKIQPAELGDSAVYLCASSLGLGQGGETQYFGPGTRLLVL.

This clonotype was counted at least ten times. The chain links TRBV10-3 to TRBJ2-2, with D perhaps matching TRBD1 (6 bases). This CDR3 is built from 18 residues. Trimming pared 0 bases from V and 0 bases from J, leaving 14 bases between. Germline V lookup: CDR1 ENHRY, CDR2 SYGVKD. The CDR3 region has the DNA TGTGCCATCAGTGAGTCGTCGGGCAGGGGTGCGAACACCGGGGAGCTGTTTTTT. Translated, it gives CAISESSGRGANTGELFF.

V gene TRBV25-1 combines with J gene TRBJ1-2, with D uncertain. V was clipped by 3 bases and J by 4 bases, with 12 bases between them. CDR1 MGHDK and CDR2 SYGVNS come from the germline V gene. The CDR3 consists of 14 residues. CDR3 nucleotides: TGTGCCAGCAGTGAGGAGGGAATGGGCTATGGCTACACCTTC. As protein: CASSEEGMGYGYTF.

V is TRBV15 and J is TRBJ2-5, with D perhaps TRBD1 (6 bases). Germline assignment: CDR1 LNHNV and CDR2 YYDKDF (reference sequence). CDR3 size: 14 residues. Trimming pared 5 bases from V and 5 bases from J, leaving 15 bases between. The CDR3 here is CATSLQGELETQYF. The CDR3 nucleotides are TGTGCCACCAGCCTACAGGGAGAGTTGGAGACCCAGTACTTC.

This clonotype was seen only a few times. The chain links TRBV7-9 to TRBJ2-1; TRBD2 aligns across 7 bases. CDR3 length equals 15 residues. From germline, CDR1 is SEHNR and CDR2 FQNEAQ (reference sequence). V gave up 2 bases and J gave up 9 bases; unmatched junction bases: 10. The CDR3 here is CASSLYGRHRGEQFF. The CDR3 DNA follows: TGTGCCAGCAGCTTATACGGGAGGCACCGGGGTGAGCAGTTCTTC.

V and J are TRBV20-1 and TRBJ1-1; TRBD1 matches at 11 bases. V shed 3 bases and J 1 base; nucleotides not matched to a gene: 10. This CDR3 is built from 17 residues. Germline-derived CDR1 and CDR2 are DFQATT and SNEGSKA (reference sequence). The CDR3 nucleotides read TGCAGTGCTAGCCCGACCCTGGACAGGGGGCCGAACACTGAAGCTTTCTTT. Translation: CSASPTLDRGPNTEAFF.

This clonotype was counted ten times or more. The V call is TRBV27, the J call TRBJ1-1; D remains ambiguous. Germline values: CDR1 MNHEY, CDR2 SMNVEV (reference sequence). The V end lost 4 bases, the J end lost 1 base, and 7 bases lay between the germline ends. The length of the CDR3 is 13 residues. The CDR3 sequence is CASSWQENTEAFF. The CDR3 nucleotides are TGTGCCAGCAGTTGGCAGGAGAACACTGAAGCTTTCTTT.

This clonotype was seen more than once but under ten times. The chain employs TRBV11-2 and TRBJ2-5; D is perhaps TRBD2 (5 bases). Trimming left V 2 bases short and J 4 bases short, with 8 bases between. Per the germline V gene, CDR1 is SGHAT and CDR2 is FQNNGV. The CDR3 contains 13 residues. CDR3 sequence: CASSLTSGETQYF. The CDR3, as DNA: TGTGCCAGCAGCTTAACCAGCGGAGAGACCCAGTACTTC.

In this sample, this clonotype turned up many times. The chain recombines TRBV12-3 or TRBV12-4 with TRBJ2-1, with TRBD2 matching over 14 bases. J gave up 8 bases and V 6 bases, and 9 bases lay outside the gene matches. The CDR3 contains 16 residues. Here the CDR3 reads CASSLGTSGSKDEQFF. CDR3 bases: TGTGCCAGCAGCCTTGGGACTAGCGGGAGTAAGGATGAGCAGTTCTTC.

This clonotype was counted only a few times. This sequence joins TRBV20-1 and TRBJ2-7, with 11 bases identical to TRBD2. The CDR3 has 15 residues. Germline V CDR1 and CDR2: DFQATT, SNEGSKA (reference sequence). V was clipped by 0 bases and J by 4 bases; unmatched bases: 5. Here the CDR3 DNA reads TGCAGTGCTAGAGAGGGACTAGCGGCTCCTTACGAGCAGTACTTC. The encoded protein is CSAREGLAAPYEQYF.

The V and J genes are TRBV7-9 and TRBJ2-7; the D gene is possibly TRBD1 (5 bases). The V end lost 2 bases, the J end lost 4 bases, and 15 bases lay between the germline ends. Germline loops: CDR1 SEHNR, CDR2 FQNEAQ (reference sequence). CDR3 length: 15 residues. The CDR3 nucleotides read TGTGCCAGCAGCTTAAAGGGGAAACCAATTTACGAGCAGTACTTC. Translation: CASSLKGKPIYEQYF. Complete variable domain (other parts from reference TRBV7-9 and TRBJ2-7): DTGVSQNPRHKITKRGQNVTFRCDPISEHNRLYWYRQTLGQGPEFLTYFQNEAQLEKSRLLSDRFSAERPKGSFSTLEIQRTEQGDSAMYLCASSLKGKPIYEQYFGPGTRLTVT.

The chain carries TRBV6-1 and TRBJ2-6, with D possibly TRBD1 on 5 matching bases. Germline V lookup: CDR1 MNHNS, CDR2 SASEGT. The V gene lost 5 bases and the J gene lost 1 base, with 21 bases spanning the gap. This CDR3 region has 19 residues. The CDR3 DNA follows: TGTGCCAGCAGTAAGAACAGGCTCGCCCATTTTTCTGGGGCCAACGTCCTGACTTTC. It specifies CASSKNRLAHFSGANVLTF.

This clonotype was observed at least ten times. This chain connects TRBV6-5 to TRBJ1-1; D might be TRBD1 (6 bases). This CDR3 spans 14 amino acids. The ends were cut back, 1 base at V and 4 bases at J, with 10 bases in the middle. Germline CDR1 and CDR2: MNHEY and SVGAGI. In DNA form, the CDR3 reads TGTGCCAGCAGTTACTTAGCAGGGGCCACTGAAGCTTTCTTT. It codes for CASSYLAGATEAFF.

This clonotype was counted a few times. The genes are TRBV6-2 or TRBV6-3 and TRBJ1-2; no reliable D call. The CDR3 has 13 residues. Germline-derived CDR1 and CDR2 are MNHEY and SVGEGT. The ends were cut back, 0 bases at V and 4 bases at J, with 6 bases in the middle. The CDR3 DNA reads TGTGCCAGCAGTTACTCTCTGGTCTATGGCTACACCTTC. This encodes CASSYSLVYGYTF.

In its sample, this clonotype was seen many times. The DNA of the CDR3 is TGTGCCAGCAGTTTCAATCTCAAGGCCTCTGGGGCCAACGTCCTGACTTTC. Translating gives CASSFNLKASGANVLTF. This rearrangement joins TRBV28 to TRBJ2-6; D is unclear. This CDR3 is built from 17 residues. Deletions cut 3 bases from V and 0 bases from J, with 12 bases between. Germline V CDR1 and CDR2: MDHEN, SYDVKM.

This clonotype was counted many times. The genes are TRBV11-2 and TRBJ2-7, with a tentative D call TRBD2 (5 bases). Trimming took 1 base from V and 3 from J, leaving 16 bases between them. There are 16 residues in the CDR3. Germline CDR1 is SGHAT and CDR2 is FQNNGV. As DNA, the CDR3 is TGTGCCAGCAGCTTAGTCCCCAGAGCCGCGGGCTACGAGCAGTACTTC. Translated: CASSLVPRAAGYEQYF.